Listed below are T cell receptor beta chains from one sample, sequenced in a study of control samples from healthy donors and cancer patients. Clones were read by immunoSEQ multiplex PCR, and TCRdb kept only the in-frame ones, dropping some. The sample shows 120,000 or so clones, around 90% of them seen only once. Specimen: blood. The receptors here all came from a man aged 40-49 years in good health. Each CDR3 is given with its conserved first and last residue. Each record gives: clone size, V gene, D gene, J gene, CDR3 DNA, CDR3 protein. The D gene is left open where the match is weak. Where a row states a size, it is once, few, many or the class of an expanded clone; other rows omit it.

NA	TRBV19	TRBD1	TRBJ1-1	TGTGCCAGTGATCCGGGACAGGGGCTTTTGAACACTGAAGCTTTCTTT	CASDPGQGLLNTEAFF
once	TRBV7-2	TRBD1	TRBJ1-1	TGTGCCAGCAGCTCGGGACAGGCCTACACTGAAGCTTTCTTT	CASSSGQAYTEAFF
NA	TRBV3-1/TRBV3-2	NA	TRBJ2-5	TGTGCCAGCAGCCAAGAAACTTTAGTCCGGGGGTGGAAAGAGACCCAGTACTTC	CASSQETLVRGWKETQYF
NA	TRBV7-2	NA	TRBJ1-2	TGTGCCAGCACATGGAACTATGGCTACACCTTC	CASTWNYGYTF
NA	TRBV7-2	TRBD1	TRBJ2-5	TGTGCCAGCAGCCTGGACAGGGGACGAGAGACCCAGTACTTC	CASSLDRGRETQYF
NA	TRBV6-2/TRBV6-3	NA	TRBJ2-4	TGTGCCAGCAGTACCGATGGGGTAGGGAACATTCAGTACTTC	CASSTDGVGNIQYF
NA	TRBV5-5	NA	TRBJ1-4	TGTGCCAGCAGCTTGGAGTGGGGAAATGAAAAACTGTTTTTT	CASSLEWGNEKLFF
NA	TRBV18	NA	TRBJ2-5	TGTGCCAGCTCACGTGGACGGCTAAGGGAGACCCAGTACTTC	CASSRGRLRETQYF
NA	TRBV6-4	TRBD1	TRBJ1-6	TGTGCCAGCAGTGATGACAGGGGCCATTTTAATTCACCCCTCCACTTT	CASSDDRGHFNSPLHF
few	TRBV11-2	NA	TRBJ2-2	TGTGCCAGCAGCTCCCTAGCACCGGGCACCGGGGAGCTGTTTTTT	CASSSLAPGTGELFF
NA	TRBV7-9	NA	TRBJ2-1	TGTGCCAGCAGCTTCGGGGGATCCAGCTCCTACAATGAGCAGTTCTTC	CASSFGGSSSYNEQFF
NA	TRBV19	NA	TRBJ2-6	TGTGCCAGCCGAGATTCCGGGGCCAACGTCCTGACTTTC	CASRDSGANVLTF
NA	TRBV27	NA	TRBJ2-7	TGTGCCAGCAGCTACAGGGTTAATTGGGAGCAGTACTTC	CASSYRVNWEQYF
NA	TRBV9	TRBD1	TRBJ1-1	TGTGCCAGCAGCGTAGAGTTCCGGGACAGGGGGGAGAACACTGAAGCTTTCTTT	CASSVEFRDRGENTEAFF
NA	TRBV2	NA	TRBJ2-1	TGTGCCAGCAGTCGCGGACTGTACAATGAGCAGTTCTTC	CASSRGLYNEQFF
NA	TRBV7-6	TRBD2	TRBJ2-3	TGTGCCAGCAGCCTCCTGGGCCCTAGCGGGGGGTCGGATCAACGCACAGATACGCAGTATTTT	CASSLLGPSGGSDQRTDTQYF
NA	TRBV7-2	NA	TRBJ2-5	TGTGCCAGCAGCTTCTATCCGGGGGCAAGCCAAGAGACCCAGTACTTC	CASSFYPGASQETQYF
NA	TRBV3-1/TRBV3-2	TRBD1	TRBJ2-2	TGTGCCAGCAGCCCGGGACAGGGCCCTGTCGGGGAGCTGTTTTTT	CASSPGQGPVGELFF
NA	TRBV24-1	NA	TRBJ2-3	TGTGCCACCAGTGACCCAGGGTCCACAGATACGCAGTATTTT	CATSDPGSTDTQYF
NA	TRBV6-5	NA	TRBJ1-1	TGTGCCAGCAGCACAGGAATGAACACTGAAGCTTTCTTT	CASSTGMNTEAFF
NA	TRBV27	TRBD1	TRBJ2-6	TGTGCCAGCGGCGGACAGGGGTCTGGGGCCAACGTCCTGACTTTC	CASGGQGSGANVLTF
NA	TRBV6-5	TRBD1	TRBJ1-5	TGTGCCAGTTCCTTACAGGGGGCGAGCAATCAGCCCCAGCATTTT	CASSLQGASNQPQHF
NA	TRBV24-1	NA	TRBJ2-2	TGTGCCACCAGTGCCCCGCGGGGGCCACTGATTAACGGGGAGCTGTTTTTT	CATSAPRGPLINGELFF
NA	TRBV7-2	NA	TRBJ2-3	TGTGCCAGCAGCTTGTATACAGATACGCAGTATTTT	CASSLYTDTQYF
NA	TRBV6-2/TRBV6-3	TRBD1	TRBJ2-5	TGTGCCAGCAGTTCAGCCGGGACAGGGGGCGAGACCCAGTACTTC	CASSSAGTGGETQYF
NA	TRBV14	NA	TRBJ2-7	TGTGCCAGCAGCCTGGGGGGACTCTACGAGCAGTACTTC	CASSLGGLYEQYF
NA	TRBV6-5	NA	TRBJ1-2	TGTGCCAGCAGACCCCGGCTTACATTCTATGGCTACACCTTC	CASRPRLTFYGYTF